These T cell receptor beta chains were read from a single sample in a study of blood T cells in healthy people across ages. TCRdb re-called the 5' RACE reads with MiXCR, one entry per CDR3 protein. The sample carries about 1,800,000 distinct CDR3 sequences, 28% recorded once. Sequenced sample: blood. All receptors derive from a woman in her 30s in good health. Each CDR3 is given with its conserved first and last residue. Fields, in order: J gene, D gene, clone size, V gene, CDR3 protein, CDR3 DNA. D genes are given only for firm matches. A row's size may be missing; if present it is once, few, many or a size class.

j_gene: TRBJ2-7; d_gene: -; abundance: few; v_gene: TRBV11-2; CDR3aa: CASSLVGGHGEQYF; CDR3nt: TGTGCCAGCAGCTTAGTAGGGGGGCACGGCGAGCAGTACTTC
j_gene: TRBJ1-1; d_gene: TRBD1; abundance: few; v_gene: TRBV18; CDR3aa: CASSKDRANTEAFF; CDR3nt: TGTGCCAGCTCAAAAGACAGGGCGAACACTGAAGCTTTCTTT
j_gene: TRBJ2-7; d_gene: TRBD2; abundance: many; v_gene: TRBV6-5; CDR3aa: CASSYSPTSFYEQYF; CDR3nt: TGTGCCAGCAGTTACTCCCCGACTAGCTTTTACGAGCAGTACTTC
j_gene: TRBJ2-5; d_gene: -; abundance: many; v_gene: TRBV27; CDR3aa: CASSPRGLGETQYF; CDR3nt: TGTGCCAGCAGTCCCCGGGGGCTGGGGGAGACCCAGTACTTC
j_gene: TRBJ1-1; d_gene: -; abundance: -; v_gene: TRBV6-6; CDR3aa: CASSYAPQVRAFF; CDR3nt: TGTGCCAGCAGTTACGCTCCACAGGTTCGGGCTTTCTTT
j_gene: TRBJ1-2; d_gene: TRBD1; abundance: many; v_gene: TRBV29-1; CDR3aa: CSSTGSENGYTF; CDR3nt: TGCAGCTCGACAGGGTCTGAAAATGGCTACACCTTC
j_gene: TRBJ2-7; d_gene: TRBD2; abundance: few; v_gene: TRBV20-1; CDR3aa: CSARDLRGRADEQYF; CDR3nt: TGCAGTGCTAGAGATCTGAGAGGGAGGGCCGATGAGCAGTACTTC
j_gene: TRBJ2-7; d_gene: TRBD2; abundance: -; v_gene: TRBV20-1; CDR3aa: CSAELGTSGVLEQYF; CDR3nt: TGCAGTGCTGAATTGGGGACTAGCGGGGTCCTCGAGCAGTACTTC
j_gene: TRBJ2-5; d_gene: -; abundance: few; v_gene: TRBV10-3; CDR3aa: CAISELGGPQETQYF; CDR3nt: TGTGCCATCAGTGAGTTGGGGGGACCTCAAGAGACCCAGTACTTC
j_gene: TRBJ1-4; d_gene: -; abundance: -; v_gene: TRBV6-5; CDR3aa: CASSYGDRSNEKLFF; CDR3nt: TGTGCCAGCAGTTACGGAGACAGGTCTAATGAAAAACTGTTTTTT
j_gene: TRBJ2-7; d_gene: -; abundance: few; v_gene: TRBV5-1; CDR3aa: CASSLRTDGLEQYF; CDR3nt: TGCGCCAGCAGCTTGAGGACAGACGGCCTGGAGCAGTACTTC
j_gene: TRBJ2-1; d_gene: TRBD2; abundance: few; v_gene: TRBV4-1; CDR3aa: CASSPGPSGGPNNEQFF; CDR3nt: TGCGCCAGCAGCCCAGGCCCTAGCGGGGGGCCTAACAATGAGCAGTTCTTC
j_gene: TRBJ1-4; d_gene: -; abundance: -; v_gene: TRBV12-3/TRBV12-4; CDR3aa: CASGPGEKRFF; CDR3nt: TGTGCCAGCGGACCGGGAGAAAAACGGTTTTTT
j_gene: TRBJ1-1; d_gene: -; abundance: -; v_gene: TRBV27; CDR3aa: CASSWGGSTEAFF; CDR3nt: TGTGCCAGCAGCTGGGGCGGTAGCACTGAAGCTTTCTTT
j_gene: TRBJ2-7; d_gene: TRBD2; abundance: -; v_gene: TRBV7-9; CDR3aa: CASSLIAGEQYF; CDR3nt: TGTGCCAGCAGCCTTATAGCGGGAGAGCAGTACTTC
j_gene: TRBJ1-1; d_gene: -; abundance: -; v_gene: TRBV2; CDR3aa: CASMKGTTEAFF; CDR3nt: TGTGCCAGCATGAAGGGCACCACTGAAGCTTTCTTT
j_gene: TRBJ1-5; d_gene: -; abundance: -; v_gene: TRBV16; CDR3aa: CASNPRGAGTQPQHF; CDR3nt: TGTGCCAGCAATCCAAGAGGGGCAGGAACTCAGCCCCAGCATTTT
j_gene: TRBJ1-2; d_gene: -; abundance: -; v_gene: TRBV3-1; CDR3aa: CASTNGGTYGYTF; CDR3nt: TGTGCCAGCACCAACGGTGGGACTTATGGCTACACCTTC
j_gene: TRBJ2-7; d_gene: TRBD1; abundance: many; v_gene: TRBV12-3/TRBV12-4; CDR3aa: CASSLYPDRDEQYF; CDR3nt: TGTGCCAGCAGTTTATACCCCGACAGGGACGAGCAGTACTTC
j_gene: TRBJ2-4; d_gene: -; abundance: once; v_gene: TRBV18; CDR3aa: CASPPAKVKSIQYF; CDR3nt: TGTGCCTCACCACCGGCGAAGGTTAAAAGCATTCAGTACTTC
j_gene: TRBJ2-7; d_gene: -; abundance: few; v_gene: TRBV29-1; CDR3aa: CSVESAGKASSYEQYF; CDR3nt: TGCAGCGTTGAATCGGCAGGCAAAGCCAGCTCCTACGAGCAGTACTTC
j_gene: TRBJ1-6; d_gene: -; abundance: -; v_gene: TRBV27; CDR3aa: CASSLGRVGHNSPLHF; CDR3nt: TGTGCCAGCAGTTTGGGCAGGGTCGGCCATAATTCACCCCTCCACTTT
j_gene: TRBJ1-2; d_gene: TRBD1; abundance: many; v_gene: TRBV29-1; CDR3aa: CSATRDRDGYTF; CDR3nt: TGCAGCGCAACCCGGGACAGGGACGGCTACACCTTC
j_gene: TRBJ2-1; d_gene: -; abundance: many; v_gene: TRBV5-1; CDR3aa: CASSWGDYNEQFF; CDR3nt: TGCGCCAGCAGCTGGGGAGACTACAATGAGCAGTTCTTC
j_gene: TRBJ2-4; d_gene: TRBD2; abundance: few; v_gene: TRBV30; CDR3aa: CAWRGRGAKNIQYF; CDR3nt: TGTGCCTGGAGGGGGAGGGGAGCCAAAAACATTCAGTACTTC
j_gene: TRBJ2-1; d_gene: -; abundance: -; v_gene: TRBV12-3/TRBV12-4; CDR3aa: CASRGDTDILNEQFF; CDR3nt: TGTGCCAGCAGGGGGGACACGGACATTTTGAATGAGCAGTTCTTC
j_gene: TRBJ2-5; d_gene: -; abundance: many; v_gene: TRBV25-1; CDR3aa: CASSGSTELETQYF; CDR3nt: TGTGCCAGCAGTGGTTCGACGGAGCTAGAGACCCAGTACTTC
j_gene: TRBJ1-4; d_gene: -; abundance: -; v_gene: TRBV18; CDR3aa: CASSPILTADNEKLFF; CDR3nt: TGTGCCAGCTCACCTATTTTGACAGCCGATAATGAAAAACTGTTTTTT
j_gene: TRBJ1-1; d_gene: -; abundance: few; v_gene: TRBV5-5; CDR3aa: CASSPSYSEAFF; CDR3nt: TGTGCCAGCAGCCCCTCGTACAGTGAAGCTTTCTTT
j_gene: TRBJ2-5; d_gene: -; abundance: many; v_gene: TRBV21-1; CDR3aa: CASSKRKGSERQETQYF; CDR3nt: TGTGCCAGCAGCAAAAGAAAGGGCAGCGAGAGACAAGAGACCCAGTACTTC
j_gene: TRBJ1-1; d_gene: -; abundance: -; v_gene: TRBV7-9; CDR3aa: CAIIFGGQPTEAFF; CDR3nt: TGTGCCATCATATTTGGGGGCCAGCCCACTGAAGCTTTCTTT
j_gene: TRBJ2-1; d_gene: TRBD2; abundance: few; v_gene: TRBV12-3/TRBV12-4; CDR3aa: CASSFRGLADNEQFF; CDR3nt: TGTGCCAGCAGTTTTAGGGGACTAGCGGACAATGAGCAGTTCTTC
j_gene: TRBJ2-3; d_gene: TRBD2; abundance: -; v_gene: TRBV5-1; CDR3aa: CASSYKAGGDTDTQYF; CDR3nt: TGCGCCAGCAGCTACAAAGCGGGGGGCGACACAGATACGCAGTATTTT